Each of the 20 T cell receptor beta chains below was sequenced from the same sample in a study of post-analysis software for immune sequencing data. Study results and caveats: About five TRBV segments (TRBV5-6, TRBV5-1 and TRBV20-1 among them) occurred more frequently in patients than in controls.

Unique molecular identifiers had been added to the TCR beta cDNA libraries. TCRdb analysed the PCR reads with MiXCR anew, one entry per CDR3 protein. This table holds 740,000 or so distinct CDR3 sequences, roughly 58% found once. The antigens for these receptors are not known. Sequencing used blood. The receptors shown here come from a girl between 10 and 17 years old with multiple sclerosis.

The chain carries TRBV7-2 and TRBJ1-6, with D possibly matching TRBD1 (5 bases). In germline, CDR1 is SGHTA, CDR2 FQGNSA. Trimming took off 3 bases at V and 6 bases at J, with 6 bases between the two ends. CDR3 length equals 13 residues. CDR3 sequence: CASSFGTNSPLHF. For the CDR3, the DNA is TGTGCCAGCAGCTTTGGGACTAATTCACCCCTCCACTTT.

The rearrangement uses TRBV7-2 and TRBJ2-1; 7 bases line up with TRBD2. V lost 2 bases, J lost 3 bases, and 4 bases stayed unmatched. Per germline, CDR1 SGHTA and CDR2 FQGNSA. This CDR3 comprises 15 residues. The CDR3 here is CASSLRGTIYNEQFF. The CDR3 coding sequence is TGTGCCAGCAGCTTACGAGGGACTATCTACAATGAGCAGTTCTTC.

CDR3 amino acids: CASSLGSGGNVKNIQYF. CDR3 sequence (DNA): TGCGCCAGCAGCTTGGGGTCTGGAGGGAACGTCAAAAACATTCAGTACTTC. The chain couples TRBV5-1 to TRBJ2-4; TRBD2 might be the D (6 bases). The V end was cut by 0 bases, the J end by 3 bases, with 16 bases between. The germline CDR1 and CDR2 sequences are SGHRS and YFSETQ. The CDR3 runs 17 residues.

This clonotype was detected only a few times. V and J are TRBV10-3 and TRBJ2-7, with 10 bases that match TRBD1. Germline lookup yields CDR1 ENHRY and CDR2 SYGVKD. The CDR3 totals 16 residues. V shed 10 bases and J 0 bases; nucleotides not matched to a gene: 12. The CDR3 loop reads CATTHRDRGYSYEQYF. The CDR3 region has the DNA TGTGCCACCACACATCGGGACAGGGGTTACTCCTACGAGCAGTACTTC.

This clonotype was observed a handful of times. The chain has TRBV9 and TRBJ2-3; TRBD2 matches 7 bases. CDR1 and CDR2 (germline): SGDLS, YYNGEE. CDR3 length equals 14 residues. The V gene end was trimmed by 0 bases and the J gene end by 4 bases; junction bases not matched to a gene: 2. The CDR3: CASSVVAGADTQYF. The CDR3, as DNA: TGTGCCAGCAGCGTAGTAGCGGGTGCAGATACGCAGTATTTT.

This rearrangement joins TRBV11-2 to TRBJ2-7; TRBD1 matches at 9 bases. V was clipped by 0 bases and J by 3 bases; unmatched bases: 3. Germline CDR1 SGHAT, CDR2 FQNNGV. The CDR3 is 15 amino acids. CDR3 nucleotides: TGTGCCAGCAGCTTAGATCGGGGACAGGGCTACGAGCAGTACTTC. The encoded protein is CASSLDRGQGYEQYF.

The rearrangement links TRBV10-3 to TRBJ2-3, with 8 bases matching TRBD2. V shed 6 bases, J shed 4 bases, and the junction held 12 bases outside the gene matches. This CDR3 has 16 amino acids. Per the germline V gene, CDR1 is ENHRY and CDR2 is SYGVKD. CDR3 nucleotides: TGTGCCATCAGGGGGCGGGGGGCCAATGGCCCAGATACGCAGTATTTT. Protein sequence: CAIRGRGANGPDTQYF.

Written as DNA, the CDR3 is TGTGCCGGTTCGACCTTGAAGCTGTTTTTT. It encodes CAGSTLKLFF. This chain links TRBV7-9 with TRBJ2-2; the D is unclear. CDR1 and CDR2 (germline): SEHNR, FQNEAQ (reference sequence). V gave up 11 bases and J gave up 12 bases, with 13 bases separating them. The length of the CDR3 is 10 residues.

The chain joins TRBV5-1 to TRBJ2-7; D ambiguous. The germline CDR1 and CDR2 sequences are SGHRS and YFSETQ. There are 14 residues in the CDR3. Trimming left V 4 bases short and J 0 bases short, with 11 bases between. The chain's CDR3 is CASSAWELSYEQYF. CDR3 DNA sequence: TGCGCCAGCAGCGCCTGGGAACTCTCCTACGAGCAGTACTTC.

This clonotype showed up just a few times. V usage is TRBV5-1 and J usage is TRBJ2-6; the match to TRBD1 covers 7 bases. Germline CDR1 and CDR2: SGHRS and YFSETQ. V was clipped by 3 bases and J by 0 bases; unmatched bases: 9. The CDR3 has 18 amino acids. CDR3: CASSSPGQAYSGANVLTF. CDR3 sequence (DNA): TGCGCCAGCAGCTCCCCCGGACAGGCGTACTCTGGGGCCAACGTCCTGACTTTC.

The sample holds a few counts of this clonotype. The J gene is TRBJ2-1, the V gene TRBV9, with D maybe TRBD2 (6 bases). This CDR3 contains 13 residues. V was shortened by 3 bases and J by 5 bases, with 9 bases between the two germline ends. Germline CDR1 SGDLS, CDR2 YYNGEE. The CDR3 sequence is CASSAGGNNEQFF. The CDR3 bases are TGTGCCAGCAGCGCCGGGGGTAACAATGAGCAGTTCTTC.

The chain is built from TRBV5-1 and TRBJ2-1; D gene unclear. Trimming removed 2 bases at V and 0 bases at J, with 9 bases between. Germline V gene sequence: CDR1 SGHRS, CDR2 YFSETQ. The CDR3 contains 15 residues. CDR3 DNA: TGCGCCAGCAGCTTTGACATCGCCTCCTACAATGAGCAGTTCTTC. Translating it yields CASSFDIASYNEQFF.

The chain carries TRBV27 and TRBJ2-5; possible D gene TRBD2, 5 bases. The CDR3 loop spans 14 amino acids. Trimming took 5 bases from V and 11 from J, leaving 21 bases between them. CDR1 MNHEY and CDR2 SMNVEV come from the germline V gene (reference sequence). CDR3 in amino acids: CASSLARVYNEQYF. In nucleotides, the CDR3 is TGTGCCAGCAGTCTGGCGCGGGTATACAATGAGCAGTACTTC.

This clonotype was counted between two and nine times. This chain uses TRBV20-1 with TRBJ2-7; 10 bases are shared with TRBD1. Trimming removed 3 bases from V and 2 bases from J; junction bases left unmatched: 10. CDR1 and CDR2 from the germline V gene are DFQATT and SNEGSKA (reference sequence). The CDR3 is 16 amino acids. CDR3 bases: TGCAGTGCTAGGGGCCCTGGGACAGGGGTTACCTACGAGCAGTACTTC. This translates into CSARGPGTGVTYEQYF.

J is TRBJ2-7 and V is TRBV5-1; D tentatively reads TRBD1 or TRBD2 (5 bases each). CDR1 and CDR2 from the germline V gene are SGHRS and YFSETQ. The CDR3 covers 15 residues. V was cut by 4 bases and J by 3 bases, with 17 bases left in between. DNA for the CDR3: TGCGCCAGCAGCCTTTCCGGGACGGATATCTACGAGCAGTACTTC. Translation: CASSLSGTDIYEQYF.

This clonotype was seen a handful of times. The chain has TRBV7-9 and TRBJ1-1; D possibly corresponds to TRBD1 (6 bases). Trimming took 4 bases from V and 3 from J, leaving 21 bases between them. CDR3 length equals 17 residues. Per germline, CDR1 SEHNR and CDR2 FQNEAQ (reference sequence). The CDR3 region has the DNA TGTGCCAGCAGCTCATACCCCGAAGGGGGTTATCACACTGAAGCTTTCTTT. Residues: CASSSYPEGGYHTEAFF.

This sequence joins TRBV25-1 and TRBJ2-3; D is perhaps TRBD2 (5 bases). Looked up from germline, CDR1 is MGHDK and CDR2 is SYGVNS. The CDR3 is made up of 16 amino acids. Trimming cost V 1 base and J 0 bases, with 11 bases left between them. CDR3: CASSESASKSTDTQYF. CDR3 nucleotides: TGTGCCAGCAGTGAATCCGCTAGCAAGAGCACAGATACGCAGTATTTT.

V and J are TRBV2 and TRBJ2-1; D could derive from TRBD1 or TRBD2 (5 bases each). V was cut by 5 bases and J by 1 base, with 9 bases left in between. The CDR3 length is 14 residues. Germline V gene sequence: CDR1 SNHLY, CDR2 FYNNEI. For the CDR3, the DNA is TGTGCCAGCAGTACGGGACGGTCCTACAATGAGCAGTTCTTC. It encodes CASSTGRSYNEQFF.

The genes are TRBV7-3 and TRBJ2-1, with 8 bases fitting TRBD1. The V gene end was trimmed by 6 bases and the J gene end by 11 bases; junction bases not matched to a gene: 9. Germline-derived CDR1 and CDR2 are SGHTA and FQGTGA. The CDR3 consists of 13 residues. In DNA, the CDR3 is TGTGCCAGCAGAGGCTCGGACAGGGATAAGCAGTTCTTC. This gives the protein CASRGSDRDKQFF.

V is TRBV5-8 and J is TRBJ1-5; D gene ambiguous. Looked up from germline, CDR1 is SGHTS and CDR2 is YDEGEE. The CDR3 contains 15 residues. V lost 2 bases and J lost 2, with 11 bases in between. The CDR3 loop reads CASSLGGSGNQPQHF. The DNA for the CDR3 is TGTGCCAGCAGCTTAGGAGGGTCGGGCAATCAGCCCCAGCATTTT.